A single sample is the source of the 27 T cell receptor beta chains below, sequenced in a study of shared clonotypes between healthy human individuals. Here immunoSEQ multiplex PCR was the method, and the copy in TCRdb shows in-frame clones only, minus some. Of roughly 700,000 clones listed, 74% are singletons. Specimen: memory CD4+ T cells sorted from blood. Specified subset: CD45RA-negative fraction. All receptors derive from a woman aged 30 to 39 in good health.

This clone has a single count. V is TRBV7-8 and J is TRBJ1-2; TRBD1 might be the D (5 bases). This CDR3 is built from 14 residues. Germline CDR1 and CDR2: SGHVS and FQNEAQ. Trimming shortened V by 3 bases and J by 9 bases, and 17 bases separated the two germline ends. Written as DNA, the CDR3 is TGTGCCAGCAGCTTCCCGGGACCCTCTTTCCGCTACACCTTC. This encodes CASSFPGPSFRYTF.

This clone was recorded many times. This chain connects TRBV28 to TRBJ2-7, with D possibly TRBD1 on 5 matching bases. Germline CDR1 and CDR2: MDHEN and SYDVKM. Trimming took off 6 bases at V and 0 bases at J, with 12 bases between the two ends. The CDR3 covers 14 residues. CDR3 sequence (DNA): TGTGCCAGCAGGCTGACAGATAGCTCCTACGAGCAGTACTTC. Residues: CASRLTDSSYEQYF. Full variable domain (remainder filled in from reference TRBV28 and TRBJ2-7): DVKVTQSSRYLVKRTGEKVFLECVQDMDHENMFWYRQDPGLGLRLIYFSYDVKMKEKGDIPEGYSVSREKKERFSLILESASTNQTSMYLCASRLTDSSYEQYFGPGTRLTVT.

This clone occurred a few times. The V call is TRBV7-8, the J call TRBJ2-3, with D possibly TRBD1 on 6 matching bases. The CDR3 loop spans 14 amino acids. Germline V gives CDR1 SGHVS, CDR2 FQNEAQ. Trimming cost V 2 bases and J 4 bases, with 10 bases left between them. CDR3: CASSLRGSSDTQYF. CDR3 coding DNA: TGTGCCAGCAGCTTAAGGGGGTCTTCAGATACGCAGTATTTT.

This CDR3 reads CASSSDSGQGANEQFF. The CDR3, as DNA: TGTGCCAGCAGTTCGGACTCCGGACAGGGGGCCAATGAGCAGTTCTTC. The chain uses TRBV6-6 and TRBJ2-1, with TRBD1 matching over 11 bases. The V gene's germline CDR1 is MNHNY and CDR2 SVGAGI (reference sequence). The CDR3 totals 16 residues. Trimming at V came to 4 bases and at J to 6 bases, leaving 8 bases not matched to a gene.

The genes are TRBV5-1 and TRBJ1-1; D gene uncertain. Germline assignment: CDR1 SGHRS and CDR2 YFSETQ. This CDR3 comprises 13 residues. V lost 2 bases to trimming and J lost 6 bases, with 11 bases between them. The CDR3: CASSFGPSAEAFF. The CDR3, as DNA: TGCGCCAGCAGCTTTGGACCGTCCGCTGAAGCTTTCTTT.

V is TRBV2 and J is TRBJ2-3; D is perhaps TRBD1 or TRBD2 (5 bases each). V was clipped by 7 bases and J by 2 bases, with 13 bases between them. The CDR3 sequence is 14 residues long. Germline CDR1 and CDR2: SNHLY and FYNNEI. For the CDR3, the DNA is TGTGCCAGCACGGACGGGACGATCACAGATACGCAGTATTTT. It codes for CASTDGTITDTQYF.

A note on this clone: A far larger clone is only one base removed, so a read error is likely. Other DNA sequences from this sample encode an identical CDR3 as well. The V gene is TRBV5-1, the J gene TRBJ2-1, with 7 bases that match TRBD2. Losses at the gene ends were 4 bases for V and 1 base for J; bases not matched to a gene: 5. CDR1 and CDR2 (germline): SGHRS, YFSETQ. This CDR3 spans 15 amino acids. CDR3 in amino acids: CASSTSSGSYNEQFF. CDR3 in DNA: TGCGCCAGCAGCACATCTAGCGGTTCCTACAATGAGCAGTTCTTC.

CDR3 region: CASRKLTGGGANVLTF. The CDR3 nucleotides read TGTGCCAGTAGGAAGTTGACAGGGGGTGGGGCCAACGTCCTGACTTTC. The chain links TRBV19 to TRBJ2-6; 9 bases fit TRBD1. Germline V gene data show CDR1 as LNHDA and CDR2 as SQIVND (reference sequence). Trimming removed 6 bases from V and 3 bases from J; junction bases left unmatched: 6. This CDR3 spans 16 amino acids.

This clone was picked up a small number of times. The rearrangement uses TRBV7-6 and TRBJ2-3, with 9 bases fitting TRBD2. This CDR3 spans 16 amino acids. Germline V gene lookup returns CDR1 SGHVS and CDR2 FNYEAQ. J lost 1 base, V lost 10 bases, and 12 bases had no gene match. The CDR3 DNA sequence: TGTGCCATTTCATTAAGTAGCGGGAGAGGCACAGATACGCAGTATTTT. Translation: CAISLSSGRGTDTQYF.

This sequence joins TRBV19 and TRBJ2-1; 8 bases agree with TRBD2. Germline V gives CDR1 LNHDA, CDR2 SQIVND (reference sequence). V shed 1 base, J shed 3 bases, and the junction held 5 bases outside the gene matches. The length of the CDR3 is 16 residues. The CDR3 nucleotides read TGTGCCAGTAGTATAGGCGCGGGAGGCCGCTACAATGAGCAGTTCTTC. Translated: CASSIGAGGRYNEQFF.

V gene TRBV5-1 combines with J gene TRBJ1-4, with D hard to call. Germline assignment: CDR1 SGHRS and CDR2 YFSETQ. The CDR3 spans 13 residues. The V end lost 5 bases, the J end lost 5 bases, and 10 bases lay between the germline ends. The CDR3 protein is CASSTGRNEKLFF. In nucleotides, the CDR3 is TGCGCCAGCAGTACGGGAAGAAATGAAAAACTGTTTTTT.

This clone was found a few times. The chain joins TRBV20-1 to TRBJ1-1; no firm D call. Germline V CDR1 and CDR2: DFQATT, SNEGSKA (reference sequence). CDR3 length: 10 amino acids. CDR3 sequence reads: CRPMNTEAFF. CDR3 coding DNA: TGCAGGCCAATGAACACTGAAGCTTTCTTT.

This chain joins TRBV9 and TRBJ2-7; D is perhaps TRBD2 (6 bases). CDR3 size: 14 residues. Germline V lookup: CDR1 SGDLS, CDR2 YYNGEE. Between the trimmed V and J ends, which lost 2 bases and 2 bases, there was a span of 11 bases. The CDR3 spells CASSVSGVPYEQYF. The CDR3 coding sequence is TGTGCCAGCAGCGTTTCGGGGGTACCCTACGAGCAGTACTTC.

This clone was counted between two and nine times. The gene calls are TRBV7-9 and TRBJ1-1, with D possibly TRBD1 on 5 matching bases. The germline CDR1 and CDR2 sequences are SEHNR and FQNEAQ (reference sequence). This CDR3 region has 13 residues. The V gene lost 6 bases and the J gene lost 9 bases, with 17 bases spanning the gap. This chain's CDR3 is CASSSTGKGQAFF. The CDR3 coding sequence is TGTGCCAGCAGTTCTACTGGGAAGGGGCAAGCTTTCTTT.

The chain couples TRBV6-5 to TRBJ2-7; D gene unclear. Per the germline V gene, CDR1 is MNHEY and CDR2 is SVGAGI. CDR3 length: 14 residues. V was shortened by 8 bases and J by 3 bases, with 17 bases between the two germline ends. This CDR3 is CASARSQANYEQYF. The CDR3, as DNA: TGTGCCAGCGCCCGAAGCCAGGCCAACTACGAGCAGTACTTC.

In regard to this clone: Other DNA sequences within the sample encode an identical CDR3. The V call is TRBV28, the J call TRBJ1-5; unclear D gene. V was cut by 8 bases and J by 0 bases, with 5 bases left in between. Germline CDR1 reads MDHEN; CDR2 reads SYDVKM. The CDR3 has 12 amino acids. The CDR3 DNA sequence: TGTGCCAGCGGAGGTAGCAATCAGCCCCAGCATTTT. This codes for CASGGSNQPQHF.

This clone was counted ten times or more. V gene TRBV18 combines with J gene TRBJ2-7; maybe TRBD1 (6 bases). Looked up from germline, CDR1 is KGHSH and CDR2 is LQKENI. Trimming removed 4 bases at V and 3 bases at J, with 10 bases between. CDR3 length: 13 amino acids. The CDR3 region has the DNA TGTGCCAGCTCACACGGACAGAGCTACGAGCAGTACTTC. This sequence encodes CASSHGQSYEQYF.

This clone was seen only a few times. The rearrangement links TRBV11-2 to TRBJ2-7; D tentatively reads TRBD1 or TRBD2 (6 bases each). CDR3 length: 16 amino acids. With 0 bases removed from V and 3 bases from J, the gap between germline ends came to 15 bases. Per germline, CDR1 SGHAT and CDR2 FQNNGV. CDR3 nucleotides: TGTGCCAGCAGCTTAGATCGGGGGCGGGTTAGCTACGAGCAGTACTTC. This codes for CASSLDRGRVSYEQYF.

This sequence joins TRBV5-1 and TRBJ1-3; possible D gene TRBD1, 5 bases. The V gene's germline CDR1 is SGHRS and CDR2 YFSETQ. Trimming took 0 bases from V and 7 from J, leaving 14 bases between them. The CDR3 extends over 15 amino acids. In nucleotides, the CDR3 is TGCGCCAGCAGCTTGGGACAGACGTCGGGGAACACCATATATTTT. Its translation: CASSLGQTSGNTIYF.

With regard to this clone: At the DNA level, this CDR3 is encoded by other sequences in the same sample as well. The V gene is TRBV7-2, the J gene TRBJ1-5; D might be TRBD1 (5 bases). CDR1 and CDR2 (germline): SGHTA, FQGNSA. Trimming left V 5 bases short and J 6 bases short, with 11 bases between. The CDR3 is 13 amino acids. The CDR3 DNA is TGTGCCAGCAGCCCGGGCGGGGGTCAGCCCCAGCATTTT. It yields the protein CASSPGGGQPQHF.

This chain links TRBV5-1 with TRBJ2-3, with D uncertain. V was shortened by 4 bases and J by 0 bases, with 9 bases between the two germline ends. Germline values: CDR1 SGHRS, CDR2 YFSETQ. The CDR3 is 14 residues long. CDR3 in amino acids: CASSEQTSTDTQYF. CDR3 DNA: TGCGCCAGCAGCGAACAGACTAGCACAGATACGCAGTATTTT.

V usage is TRBV5-1 and J usage is TRBJ2-7, with a weak D call TRBD2 (6 bases). CDR1 and CDR2 from the germline V gene are SGHRS and YFSETQ. V lost 4 bases, J lost 6 bases, and 14 bases lay in between. The CDR3 is made up of 13 amino acids. Written as DNA, the CDR3 is TGCGCCAGCAGCCCAACGGGAGAGGGCGAGCAGTACTTC. Translating gives CASSPTGEGEQYF.

The rearrangement uses TRBV19 and TRBJ2-5, with D possibly being TRBD1 or TRBD2 (5 bases each). In germline, CDR1 is LNHDA, CDR2 SQIVND (reference sequence). The V end lost 6 bases, the J end lost 4 bases, and 15 bases lay between the germline ends. The CDR3 totals 14 residues. CDR3 DNA sequence: TGTGCCAGTAGCCGGGTCGAGGGGTTAGAGACCCAGTACTTC. It translates to CASSRVEGLETQYF.

This clone has just a few counts. The chain employs TRBV6-5 and TRBJ2-7; no firm D call. Trimming left V 4 bases short and J 1 base short, with 17 bases between. The CDR3 totals 16 residues. Germline V gives CDR1 MNHEY, CDR2 SVGAGI. The CDR3 coding sequence is TGTGCCAGCAGTTTCCGAGGCAGCCAGAATTCCTACGAGCAGTACTTC. Amino acid sequence: CASSFRGSQNSYEQYF.

As to this clone: The same CDR3 arises from other DNA sequences in this sample as well. This chain links TRBV18 with TRBJ2-7, with D maybe TRBD1 (6 bases). The CDR3 loop spans 15 amino acids. V lost 5 bases and J 1 base, leaving 15 bases between the germline ends. Per the germline V gene, CDR1 is KGHSH and CDR2 is LQKENI. The CDR3 DNA reads as TGTGCCAGCTCATCAAAGACAGGAGTATCCTACGAGCAGTACTTC. Translated: CASSSKTGVSYEQYF. Full variable domain (outside the CDR3, taken from reference TRBV18 and TRBJ2-7): NAGVMQNPRHLVRRRGQEARLRCSPMKGHSHVYWYRQLPEEGLKFMVYLQKENIIDESGMPKERFSAEFPKEGPSILRIQQVVRGDSAAYFCASSSKTGVSYEQYFGPGTRLTVT.

The gene calls are TRBV6-5 and TRBJ2-7; no definite D call. This CDR3 is 14 amino acids long. The V end was cut by 1 base, the J end by 2 bases, with 9 bases between. Germline V gene sequence: CDR1 MNHEY, CDR2 SVGAGI. The CDR3 loop reads CASSYLFGPYEQYF. The CDR3, as DNA: TGTGCCAGCAGTTACTTGTTCGGACCCTACGAGCAGTACTTC.

The rearrangement links TRBV4-1 to TRBJ2-7; 8 positions agree with TRBD1. Germline V CDR1 and CDR2: MGHRA, YSYEKL. The V segment lost 4 bases and the J segment 2 bases; nucleotides outside the gene matches: 10. This CDR3 comprises 16 residues. Written as DNA, the CDR3 is TGCGCCAGCAGCCGAAGACCGGGACAGGAAACCTACGAGCAGTACTTC. It encodes CASSRRPGQETYEQYF.